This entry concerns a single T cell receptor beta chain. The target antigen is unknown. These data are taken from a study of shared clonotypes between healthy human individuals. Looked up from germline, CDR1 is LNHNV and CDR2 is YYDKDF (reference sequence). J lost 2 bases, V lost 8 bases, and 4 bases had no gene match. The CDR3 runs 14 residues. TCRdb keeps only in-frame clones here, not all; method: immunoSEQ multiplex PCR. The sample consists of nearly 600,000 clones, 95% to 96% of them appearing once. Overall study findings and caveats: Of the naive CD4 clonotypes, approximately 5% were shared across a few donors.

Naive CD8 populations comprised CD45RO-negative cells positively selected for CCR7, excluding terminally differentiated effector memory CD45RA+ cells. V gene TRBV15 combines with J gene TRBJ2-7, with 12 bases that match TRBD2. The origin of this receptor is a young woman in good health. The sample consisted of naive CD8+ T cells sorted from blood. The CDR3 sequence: CATRRTSGTYEQYF. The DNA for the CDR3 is TGTGCCACCCGTAGGACTAGCGGGACCTACGAGCAGTACTTC. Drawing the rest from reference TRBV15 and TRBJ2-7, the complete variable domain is DAMVIQNPRYQVTQFGKPVTLSCSQTLNHNVMYWYQQKSSQAPKLLFHYYDKDFNNEADTPDNFQSRRPNTSFCFLDIRSPGLGDTAMYLCATRRTSGTYEQYFGPGTRLTVT.